Presented here are 14 T cell receptor beta chains from one specimen sequenced in a study of OX40 agonist ivuxolimab in advanced cancers. Here immunoSEQ multiplex PCR was the method, and the copy in TCRdb shows in-frame clones only, minus some. This sample yields roughly 15,000 clones, of which roughly four fifths are seen a single time; 2.4% belongs to the top ten. This specimen was CD4+ or CD8+ T cells sorted from blood, taken in a trial of the OX40 agonist ivuxolimab. The receptors derive from an adult with an advanced solid tumor such as melanoma, head and neck, liver or kidney cancer.

This sequence joins TRBV18 and TRBJ2-2; D possibly corresponds to TRBD1 (5 bases). Germline CDR1 and CDR2: KGHSH and LQKENI. The CDR3 totals 16 residues. Trimming took off 2 bases at V and 0 bases at J, with 10 bases between the two ends. The CDR3 is CASSPSQASNTGELFF. The CDR3 region has the DNA TGTGCCAGCTCACCATCACAGGCTTCGAACACCGGGGAGCTGTTTTTT.

The gene calls are TRBV12-5 and TRBJ2-2, with 7 bases fitting TRBD2. The CDR3 extends over 14 amino acids. V gave up 7 bases and J gave up 1 base; unmatched junction bases: 3. Germline values: CDR1 LGHNT, CDR2 FRNRAP. In DNA form, the CDR3 reads TGTGCTAGTGCTTGGGGGGGGAACACCGGGGAGCTGTTTTTT. Its translation is CASAWGGNTGELFF.

This clone was counted between two and nine times. This chain connects TRBV28 to TRBJ2-6, with D hard to call. Germline V gives CDR1 MDHEN, CDR2 SYDVKM. With 9 bases removed from V and 0 bases from J, the gap between germline ends came to 3 bases. The CDR3 totals 12 residues. CDR3 amino acids: CASLSGANVLTF. CDR3 nucleotide sequence: TGTGCCAGTCTCTCTGGGGCCAACGTCCTGACTTTC.

The chain carries TRBV6-5 and TRBJ1-2; 11 bases map to TRBD1. CDR3 length: 14 residues. Germline V gene sequence: CDR1 MNHEY, CDR2 SVGAGI. Unmatched junction bases numbered 6, after V lost 5 bases and J lost 7 bases. The CDR3 is CASSIAGTGGGYTF. The DNA of the CDR3 is TGTGCCAGCAGTATTGCCGGGACAGGGGGTGGCTACACCTTC.

The V gene is TRBV2, the J gene TRBJ1-5; no clear D gene. This CDR3 is 13 amino acids long. V dropped 7 bases and J dropped 4 bases, with 11 bases sitting between them. CDR1 and CDR2 (germline): SNHLY, FYNNEI. The CDR3 is CASTQLPNQPQHF. The CDR3 region has the DNA TGTGCCAGCACCCAGCTTCCTAATCAGCCCCAGCATTTT.

The chain combines TRBV11-2 with TRBJ2-1; TRBD2 matches at 7 bases. The CDR3 is 15 residues long. CDR1 and CDR2 from the germline V gene are SGHAT and FQNNGV. V was clipped by 5 bases and J by 3 bases; unmatched bases: 7. The CDR3 bases are TGTGCCAGCAGCGGATTGACTAGCAGCTACAATGAGCAGTTCTTC. As protein: CASSGLTSSYNEQFF.

This sequence joins TRBV7-2 and TRBJ1-3, with 7 bases identical to TRBD1. CDR1 and CDR2 from the germline V gene are SGHTA and FQGNSA. J lost 4 bases, V lost 5 bases, and 11 bases had no gene match. CDR3 length: 16 residues. This CDR3 reads CASSPAEGAIGNTIYF. The CDR3 DNA reads TGTGCCAGCAGCCCAGCCGAGGGGGCGATCGGAAACACCATATATTTT.

The rearrangement links TRBV19 to TRBJ2-7, with 10 bases that match TRBD1. Germline-derived CDR1 and CDR2 are LNHDA and SQIVND (reference sequence). This CDR3 spans 15 amino acids. The V and J ends lost 5 bases and 7 bases, in that order; junction bases with no gene match: 11. The CDR3 bases are TGTGCCAGTAGTCGGAGACAGGGGGCACCGGGAGAGCAGTACTTC. Translating it yields CASSRRQGAPGEQYF.

This clone was seen only once. V is TRBV4-1 and J is TRBJ2-2; 11 bases line up with TRBD2. The CDR3 runs 16 residues. Germline V gene sequence: CDR1 MGHRA, CDR2 YSYEKL. The J segment lost 0 bases and the V segment lost 8 bases, leaving 5 bases of the junction unmatched. CDR3 in amino acids: CASQVLAGANTGELFF. CDR3 coding DNA: TGCGCCAGCCAAGTACTAGCGGGGGCGAACACCGGGGAGCTGTTTTTT.

V usage is TRBV6-4 and J usage is TRBJ1-1, with D unclear. This CDR3 has 13 amino acids. Between the trimmed V and J ends, which lost 0 bases and 3 bases, there was a span of 5 bases. The germline V gene has CDR1 MRHNA and CDR2 SNTAGT. The CDR3 sequence is CASSDSTHTEAFF. The CDR3 DNA sequence: TGTGCCAGCAGTGACTCAACCCACACTGAAGCTTTCTTT.

V is TRBV14 and J is TRBJ2-3; 10 bases are a match to TRBD1. V trimming: 1 base; J trimming: 0 bases; junction bases outside the gene matches: 7. Germline-derived CDR1 and CDR2 are SGHDN and FVKESK. This CDR3 has 18 amino acids. CDR3 sequence: CASSQADRGTVSTDTQYF. For the CDR3, the DNA is TGTGCCAGCAGCCAAGCGGACAGGGGGACCGTTAGCACAGATACGCAGTATTTT.

The chain carries TRBV14 and TRBJ2-1, with 13 bases fitting TRBD2. There are 15 residues in the CDR3. The germline V gene has CDR1 SGHDN and CDR2 FVKESK. The trim removed 1 base at V and 7 bases at J, leaving 1 base unmatched. The CDR3 DNA reads as TGTGCCAGCAGCCAAGGGACTAGCGGGAGTAATGAGCAGTTCTTC. This codes for CASSQGTSGSNEQFF.

This chain connects TRBV2 to TRBJ2-2; a weak D match, TRBD1 (6 bases). The germline CDR1 and CDR2 sequences are SNHLY and FYNNEI. V gave up 2 bases and J gave up 0 bases, with 10 bases separating them. The length of the CDR3 is 16 residues. The CDR3: CASSEQGHANTGELFF. DNA of the CDR3: TGTGCCAGCAGTGAACAGGGACACGCGAACACCGGGGAGCTGTTTTTT. Combining the CDR3 with reference TRBV2 and TRBJ2-2 gives the whole variable domain EPEVTQTPSHQVTQMGQEVILRCVPISNHLYFYWYRQILGQKVEFLVSFYNNEISEKSEIFDDQFSVERPDGSNFTLKIRSTKLEDSAMYFCASSEQGHANTGELFFGEGSRLTVL.

The V and J genes are TRBV29-1 and TRBJ2-7; no definite D call. The CDR3 length is 12 residues. V lost 5 bases to trimming and J lost 0 bases, with 8 bases between them. Germline assignment: CDR1 SQVTM and CDR2 ANQGSEA. DNA of the CDR3: TGCAGCGTTTCAAGGAGCTCCTACGAGCAGTACTTC. Translating it yields CSVSRSSYEQYF.